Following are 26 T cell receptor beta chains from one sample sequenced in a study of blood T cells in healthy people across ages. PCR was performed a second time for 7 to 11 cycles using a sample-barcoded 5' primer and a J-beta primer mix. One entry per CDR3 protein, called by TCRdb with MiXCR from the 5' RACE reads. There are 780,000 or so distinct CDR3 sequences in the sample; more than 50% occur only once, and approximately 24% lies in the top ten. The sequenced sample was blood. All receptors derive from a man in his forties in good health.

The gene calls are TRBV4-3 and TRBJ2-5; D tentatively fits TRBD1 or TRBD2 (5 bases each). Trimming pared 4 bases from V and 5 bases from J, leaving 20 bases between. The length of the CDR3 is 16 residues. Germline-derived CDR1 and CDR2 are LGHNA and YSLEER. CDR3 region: CASSLRGGEPGETQYF. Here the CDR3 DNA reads TGCGCCAGCAGCCTTCGTGGGGGAGAGCCGGGGGAGACCCAGTACTTC.

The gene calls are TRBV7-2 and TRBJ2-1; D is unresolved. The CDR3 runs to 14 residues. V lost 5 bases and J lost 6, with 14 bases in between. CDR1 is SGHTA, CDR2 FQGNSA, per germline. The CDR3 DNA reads TGTGCCAGCAGCCAGTGGCGGATGGGCAATGAGCAGTTCTTC. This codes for CASSQWRMGNEQFF.

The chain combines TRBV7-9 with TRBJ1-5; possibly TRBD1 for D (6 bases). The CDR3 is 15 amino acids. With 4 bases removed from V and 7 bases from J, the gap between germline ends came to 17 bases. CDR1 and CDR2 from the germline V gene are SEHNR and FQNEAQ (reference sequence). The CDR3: CASSSSRTADQPQHF. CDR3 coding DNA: TGTGCCAGCAGCTCAAGCCGGACAGCGGACCAGCCCCAGCATTTT.

The CDR3 loop is CASDGIASNNEQYF. DNA for the CDR3: TGTGCCAGCGACGGAATAGCCTCAAACAATGAGCAGTACTTC. J is TRBJ2-1 and V is TRBV2, with no clear D. The J call may be incorrect, as the DNA end agrees better with TRBJ2-7. The CDR3 covers 14 residues. CDR1 and CDR2 (germline): SNHLY, FYNNEI.

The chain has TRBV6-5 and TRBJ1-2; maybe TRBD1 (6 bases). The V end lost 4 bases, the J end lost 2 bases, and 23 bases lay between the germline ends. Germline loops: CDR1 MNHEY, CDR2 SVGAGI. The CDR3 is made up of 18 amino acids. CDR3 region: CASSSTRGGARENYGYTF. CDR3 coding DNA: TGTGCCAGCAGTTCCACTCGGGGGGGGGCCCGGGAAAACTATGGCTACACCTTC.

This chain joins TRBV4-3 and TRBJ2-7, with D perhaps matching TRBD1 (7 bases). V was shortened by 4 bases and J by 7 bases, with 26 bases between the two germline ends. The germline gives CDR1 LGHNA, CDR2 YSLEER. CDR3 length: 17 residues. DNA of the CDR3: TGCGCCAGCAGCCCGGACAGGTTGGGACTGACTTCTTGTGAGCAGTACTTC. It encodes CASSPDRLGLTSCEQYF.

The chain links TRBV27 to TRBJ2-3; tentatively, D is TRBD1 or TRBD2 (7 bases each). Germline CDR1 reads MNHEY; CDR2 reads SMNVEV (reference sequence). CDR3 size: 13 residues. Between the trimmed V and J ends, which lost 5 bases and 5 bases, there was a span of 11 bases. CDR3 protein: CASSAGGGDTQYF. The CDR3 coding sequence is TGTGCCAGCAGTGCAGGGGGGGGAGATACGCAGTATTTT.

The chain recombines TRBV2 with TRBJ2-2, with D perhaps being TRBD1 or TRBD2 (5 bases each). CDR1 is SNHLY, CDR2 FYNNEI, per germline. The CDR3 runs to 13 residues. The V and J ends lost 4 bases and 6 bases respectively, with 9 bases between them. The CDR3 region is CASSVRDAGELFF. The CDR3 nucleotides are TGTGCCAGCAGTGTCAGGGACGCCGGGGAGCTGTTTTTT.

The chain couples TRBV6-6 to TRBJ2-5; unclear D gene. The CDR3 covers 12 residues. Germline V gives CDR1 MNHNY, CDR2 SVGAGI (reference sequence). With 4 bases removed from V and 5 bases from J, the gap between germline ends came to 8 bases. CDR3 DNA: TGTGCCAGCAGTTCTCCTGTTGAGACCCAGTACTTC. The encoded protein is CASSSPVETQYF.

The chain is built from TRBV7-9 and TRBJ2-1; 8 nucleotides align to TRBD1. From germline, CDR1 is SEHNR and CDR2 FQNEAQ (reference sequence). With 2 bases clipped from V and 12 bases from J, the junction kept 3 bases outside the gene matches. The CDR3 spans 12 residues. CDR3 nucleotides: TGTGCCAGCAGCTTAAGAGGGACAGGGCAGTTCTTC. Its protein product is CASSLRGTGQFF.

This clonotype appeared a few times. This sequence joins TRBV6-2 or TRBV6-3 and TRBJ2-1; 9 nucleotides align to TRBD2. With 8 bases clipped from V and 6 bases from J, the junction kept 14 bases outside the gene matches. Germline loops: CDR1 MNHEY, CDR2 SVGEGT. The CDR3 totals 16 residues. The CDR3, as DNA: TGTGCCAGCGTTCTGGGCCTAGCGGGATTCGTCAATGAGCAGTTCTTC. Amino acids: CASVLGLAGFVNEQFF.

This CDR3 reads CASRRTSTDTQYF. The CDR3 DNA sequence: TGTGCCAGCAGGAGGACTAGCACAGATACGCAGTATTTT. The chain recombines TRBV3-1 with TRBJ2-3; possible D gene TRBD2, 5 bases. The CDR3 is 13 amino acids. V was clipped by 6 bases and J by 0 bases, with 7 bases between them. CDR1 and CDR2 from the germline V gene are LGHDT and YNNKEL (reference sequence).

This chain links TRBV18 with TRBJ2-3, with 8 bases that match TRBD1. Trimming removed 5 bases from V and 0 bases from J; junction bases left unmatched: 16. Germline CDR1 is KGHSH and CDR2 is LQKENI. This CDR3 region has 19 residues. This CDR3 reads CASSSVPGDRLGSTDTQYF. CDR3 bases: TGTGCCAGCTCATCGGTTCCGGGGGACAGGCTAGGGAGCACAGATACGCAGTATTTT.

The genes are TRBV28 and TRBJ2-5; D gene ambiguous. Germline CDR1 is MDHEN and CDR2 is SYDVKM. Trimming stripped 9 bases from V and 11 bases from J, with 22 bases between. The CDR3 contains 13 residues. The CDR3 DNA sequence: TGTGCCAGTTTTCACCGGGCGGCTTCGGAGCAGTACTTC. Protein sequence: CASFHRAASEQYF.

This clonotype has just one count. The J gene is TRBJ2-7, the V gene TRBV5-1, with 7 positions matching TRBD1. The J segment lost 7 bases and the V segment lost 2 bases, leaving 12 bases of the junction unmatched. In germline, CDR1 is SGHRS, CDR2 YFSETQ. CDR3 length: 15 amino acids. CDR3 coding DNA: TGCGCCAGCAGCTTCAGACAGGGCCAGGGAAATGAGCAGTACTTC. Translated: CASSFRQGQGNEQYF.

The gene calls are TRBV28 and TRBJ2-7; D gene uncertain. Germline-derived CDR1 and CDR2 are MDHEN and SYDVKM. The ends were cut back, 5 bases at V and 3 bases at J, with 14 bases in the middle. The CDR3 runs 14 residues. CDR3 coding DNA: TGTGCCAGCAGTCGTCTTGAATCTGGCTACGAGCAGTACTTC. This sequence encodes CASSRLESGYEQYF.

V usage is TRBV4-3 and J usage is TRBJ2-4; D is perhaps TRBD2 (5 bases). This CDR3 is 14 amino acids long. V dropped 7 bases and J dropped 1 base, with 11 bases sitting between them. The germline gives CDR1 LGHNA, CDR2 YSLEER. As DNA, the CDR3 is TGCGCCAGCAACCCATCGGGGGCCAAAAACATTCAGTACTTC. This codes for CASNPSGAKNIQYF.

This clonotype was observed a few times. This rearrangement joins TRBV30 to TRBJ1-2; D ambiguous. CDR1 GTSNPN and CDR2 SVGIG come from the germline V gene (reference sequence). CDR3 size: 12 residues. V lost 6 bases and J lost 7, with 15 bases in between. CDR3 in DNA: TGTGCCTGTAACCTCATCCAGGCTGGCTACACCTTC. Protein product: CACNLIQAGYTF.

CDR3 sequence reads: CAGHRGLDGYTF. Here the CDR3 DNA reads TGTGCCGGACACAGGGGGCTCGATGGCTACACCTTC. The chain carries TRBV2 and TRBJ1-2; 9 bases match TRBD1. V lost 11 bases to trimming and J lost 6 bases; unmatched junction nucleotides: 7. The CDR3 has 12 amino acids. From germline, CDR1 is SNHLY and CDR2 FYNNEI.

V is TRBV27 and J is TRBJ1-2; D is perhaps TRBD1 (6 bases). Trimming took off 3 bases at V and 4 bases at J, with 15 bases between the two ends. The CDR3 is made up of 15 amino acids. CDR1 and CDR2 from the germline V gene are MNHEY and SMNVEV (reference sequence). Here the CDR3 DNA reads TGTGCCAGCAGTTTCGACAGGTCCCCCCTCTATGGCTACACCTTC. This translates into CASSFDRSPLYGYTF.

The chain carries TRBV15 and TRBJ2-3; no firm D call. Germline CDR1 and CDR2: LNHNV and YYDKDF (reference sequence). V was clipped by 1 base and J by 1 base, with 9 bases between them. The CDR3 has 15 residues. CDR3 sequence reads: CATSRVKTGTDTQYF. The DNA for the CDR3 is TGTGCCACCAGCAGAGTAAAAACCGGCACAGATACGCAGTATTTT.

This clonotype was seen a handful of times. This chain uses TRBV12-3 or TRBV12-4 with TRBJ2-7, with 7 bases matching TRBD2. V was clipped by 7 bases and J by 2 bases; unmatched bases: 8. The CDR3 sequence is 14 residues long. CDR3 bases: TGTGCCAGCACCGACTCTAGCGGTACCTACGAGCAGTACTTC. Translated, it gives CASTDSSGTYEQYF.

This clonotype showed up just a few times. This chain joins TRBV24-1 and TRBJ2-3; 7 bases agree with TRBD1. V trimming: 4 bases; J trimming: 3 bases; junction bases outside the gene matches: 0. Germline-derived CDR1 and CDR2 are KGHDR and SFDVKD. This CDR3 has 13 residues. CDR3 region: CATSEQGTDTQYF. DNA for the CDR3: TGTGCCACCAGTGAACAGGGGACAGATACGCAGTATTTT.

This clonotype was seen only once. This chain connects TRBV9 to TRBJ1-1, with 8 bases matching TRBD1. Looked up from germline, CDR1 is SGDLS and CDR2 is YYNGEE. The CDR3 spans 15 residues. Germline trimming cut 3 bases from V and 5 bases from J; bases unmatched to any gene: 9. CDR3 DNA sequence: TGTGCCAGCAGCGATCGGGACAGGAGAGGTACTGAAGCTTTCTTT. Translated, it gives CASSDRDRRGTEAFF.

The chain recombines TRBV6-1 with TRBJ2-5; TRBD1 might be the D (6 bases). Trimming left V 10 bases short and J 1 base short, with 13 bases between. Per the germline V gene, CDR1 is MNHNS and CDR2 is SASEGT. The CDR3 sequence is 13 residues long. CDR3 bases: TGTGCCACCGAAAGAGGGGGCCAAGAGACCCAGTACTTC. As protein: CATERGGQETQYF.

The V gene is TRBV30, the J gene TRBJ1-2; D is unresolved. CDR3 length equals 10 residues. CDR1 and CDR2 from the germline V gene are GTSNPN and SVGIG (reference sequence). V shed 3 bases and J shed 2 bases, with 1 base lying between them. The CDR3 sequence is CAWRNYGYTF. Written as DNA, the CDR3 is TGTGCCTGGAGGAACTATGGCTACACCTTC.